The 5 T cell receptor beta chains in this list originate from one sample, sequenced in a study of CD8+ T cells in alopecia areata. Following RNA extraction, reverse transcription yielded cDNA that acted as the sequencing template. Produced via immunoSEQ multiplex PCR; TCRdb's table is partial and in-frame only. Here the sample spans around 140,000 clones, about 60% being singletons. Specimen: CD4+ T cells sorted from blood, collected at week 0. The source is a human donor with alopecia areata.

This clone was counted a few times. J is TRBJ1-3 and V is TRBV23-1; D is possibly TRBD1 (6 bases). TRBV23-1 is known as an ORF, though its function is uncertain. The CDR3 spans 16 residues. Deletions cut 3 bases from V and 2 bases from J, with 14 bases between. CDR3 sequence (DNA): TGCGCCAGCAGTCACCCGACAGGCTCCCCTGGAAACACCATATATTTT. Residues: CASSHPTGSPGNTIYF.

The chain is built from TRBV29-1 and TRBJ1-4; D not certain. The V gene lost 5 bases and the J gene lost 0 bases, with 16 bases spanning the gap. CDR1 and CDR2 from the germline V gene are SQVTM and ANQGSEA. This CDR3 region has 16 residues. The CDR3 region is CSVLTGAWSTNEKLFF. In nucleotides, the CDR3 is TGCAGCGTTTTGACCGGTGCATGGTCAACTAATGAAAAACTGTTTTTT.

The J gene is TRBJ1-2, the V gene TRBV30; 8 positions match TRBD1. Losses at the gene ends were 1 base for V and 4 bases for J; bases not matched to a gene: 11. CDR1 is GTSNPN, CDR2 SVGIG, per germline (reference sequence). The CDR3 covers 16 residues. The CDR3 here is CAWSGLRRGQIYGYTF. CDR3 DNA sequence: TGTGCCTGGAGTGGCCTGCGCAGGGGGCAAATCTATGGCTACACCTTC.

The genes are TRBV5-8 and TRBJ1-6; D remains ambiguous. This CDR3 has 14 residues. The V gene lost 0 bases and the J gene lost 11 bases, with 12 bases spanning the gap. Germline V lookup: CDR1 SGHTS, CDR2 YDEGEE. The DNA of the CDR3 is TGTGCCAGCAGCTTGGTTGGACCGAGAGCACCCCTCCACTTT. As protein: CASSLVGPRAPLHF.

In its sample, this clone was seen a few times. The CDR3 sequence is CAWSPNSGANVLTF. The DNA of the CDR3 is TGTGCCTGGAGTCCTAACTCTGGGGCCAACGTCCTGACTTTC. The V call is TRBV30, the J call TRBJ2-6, with D unresolved. The germline V gene has CDR1 GTSNPN and CDR2 SVGIG (reference sequence). The CDR3 sequence is 14 residues long. With 2 bases removed from V and 0 bases from J, the gap between germline ends came to 5 bases.